This TCR beta chain is drawn from a study of spatial heterogeneity in lung cancer (dated by TCRdb to the late 2010s). Notes on the research overall: More beta-chain than alpha-chain transcripts were consistently detected, likely reflecting higher beta-chain transcript abundance. Nonsynonymous mutation counts, determined by whole-exome sequencing of tumor tissue, were related to TCR repertoire features. Both alpha and beta chains were TCR-sequenced in fewer than 250 tumor regions, approximately 68 matched nontumor lung samples and around 50 PBMC samples obtained at surgery. TCR alpha and beta repertoires were quantitatively compared across multiple tumor regions, matched nontumor lung and blood in non-small cell lung cancer. In the raw uncorrected reads, each unique combination of TCR and UMI appeared more than ten times on average.

Sample time point, as interpreted from the label and publication: sample taken at primary tumor resection. Samples were obtained from 70 to 85 patients with early-stage, untreated non-small cell lung cancer from the lung TRACERx cohort. Without any cell sorting, TCR sequencing was performed on whole RNA extracted either from tumor and nontumor lung tissue or from cryopreserved PBMC samples. A patient was chosen for TCR sequencing only when enough RNA was available from at least two tumor regions. This clonotype has more than one count but fewer than ten. Its recognized antigen is unknown. Qualities for individual bases were not recorded, and no much larger clone is one base off. CDR1 MGHDK and CDR2 SYGVNS are derived from the germline V gene. V is shortened by 5 bases, J by 0 bases, and the region joining them spans 11 bases. The CDR3 sequence holds 15 residues, the cysteine and phenylalanine included. Only CDR3 DNA remains: 45 bases, in frame from the first base.

Overall study results and their limits: Ubiquitous expanded tumor TCRs showed up in blood more often at tumor resection than at routine follow-up. Confirming at a functional level the hypothesis that regional TCRs recognize regional mutations was considered to require additional single-cell paired TCR alpha and beta sequencing.

The receptor library was made with 5' RACE. Reads for this sample came from a NextSeq 500. In the TCR library protocol, a unique molecular identifier was attached to each TCR cDNA molecule so that PCR and sequencing errors could be corrected. The original methods were these. TCR identification, UMI-based error correction and CDR3 extraction were all carried out with Decombinator tools. Expanded TCRs were defined as those above a frequency of 2 per 1,000, corresponding to the top 1% of the tumor frequency distribution. Renyi diversity was calculated using the R vegan package after each repertoire was subsampled 100 times to 5,000 TCRs. To build CDR3 similarity networks, amino acid triplet string-kernel similarity was used, and CDR3s were connected when their pairwise similarity was above 0.82. TCRdb cleaned the public reads at Q25 with fastp, built clones with MiXCR and kept in-frame beta chains. Identical CDR3 protein sequences are pooled into one entry, listed with their most common genes and DNA. Clone size and V and J calls follow TCRdb, not the original study. This sample gives 20,000 to 25,000 distinct CDR3 sequences in total; over 4.5% of them show up just once. Roughly 35% of the sample belongs to the ten largest clones.

The sample consisted of PBMCs, taken at surgery. The receptor was derived from a male donor with early-stage non-small cell lung cancer. This receptor chain uses TRBV25-1 and TRBJ1-3; perhaps TRBD1 is the D gene, with 5 bases matching. The CDR3 in this case is CASSRDLFSGNTIYF. Read as DNA, the sequence is TGTGCCAGCAGTCGGGACCTATTCTCTGGAAACACCATATATTTT. Outside the CDR3, residues come from the reference TRBV25-1 and TRBJ1-3 proteins, so the full variable domain is: EADIYQTPRYLVIGTGKKITLECSQTMGHDKMYWYQQDPGMELHLIHYSYGVNSTEKGDLSSESTVSRIRTEHFPLTLESARPSHTSQYLCASSRDLFSGNTIYFGEGSWLTVV.